The rows below give T cell receptor beta chains drawn from one sample of a study of CD8+ T cells in alopecia areata. Libraries were prepared by immunoSEQ multiplex PCR; TCRdb keeps only in-frame clonotypes and omits some of them. This sample has 140,000 to 150,000 clones, with roughly 50% found just once. The specimen was CD8+ T cells sorted from blood, collected at week 4, from a patient treated with tofacitinib. The receptors here all came from a human donor with alopecia areata. Each CDR3 is given with its conserved first and last residue. D genes are given only for firm matches. Clone size is given for some rows only: seen once, a few or many times, or a class if the clone is expanded.

CDR3 protein: CASSPQGGGTEAFF
CDR3 DNA: TGTGCCAGCAGCCCTCAGGGGGGAGGCACTGAAGCTTTCTTT
clone size: .
J gene: TRBJ1-1
D gene: TRBD1
V gene: TRBV5-6

CDR3 protein: CASSPDRDDYGYTF
CDR3 DNA: TGTGCCAGCAGTCCCGACAGGGATGACTATGGCTACACCTTC
clone size: .
J gene: TRBJ1-2
D gene: TRBD1
V gene: TRBV6-5

CDR3 protein: CASRILTGGLNTEAFF
CDR3 DNA: TGTGCCAGTAGGATCTTGACCGGGGGACTGAACACTGAAGCTTTCTTT
clone size: few
J gene: TRBJ1-1
D gene: .
V gene: TRBV19

CDR3 protein: CASSYAELTDTQYF
CDR3 DNA: TGTGCCAGCAGTTACGCCGAACTCACAGATACGCAGTATTTT
clone size: .
J gene: TRBJ2-3
D gene: .
V gene: TRBV6-5

CDR3 protein: CATSRTGSGEQYF
CDR3 DNA: TGTGCCACCAGCAGGACAGGGAGTGGCGAGCAGTACTTC
clone size: .
J gene: TRBJ2-7
D gene: TRBD1
V gene: TRBV15

CDR3 protein: CASSAGLSYEQYF
CDR3 DNA: TGTGCCAGCAGTGCGGGACTGAGCTACGAGCAGTACTTC
clone size: .
J gene: TRBJ2-7
D gene: .
V gene: TRBV27

CDR3 protein: CASSPGVAGGYYEQYF
CDR3 DNA: TGTGCCAGCAGCCCCGGGGTAGCGGGGGGGTACTACGAGCAGTACTTC
clone size: few
J gene: TRBJ2-7
D gene: TRBD2
V gene: TRBV7-2

CDR3 protein: CSVWSGGRTEAFF
CDR3 DNA: TGCAGCGTTTGGTCAGGGGGAAGAACTGAAGCTTTCTTT
clone size: few
J gene: TRBJ1-1
D gene: TRBD1
V gene: TRBV29-1

CDR3 protein: CSHPGGLTGELFF
CDR3 DNA: TGCAGCCACCCTGGCGGGTTAACCGGGGAGCTGTTTTTT
clone size: .
J gene: TRBJ2-2
D gene: .
V gene: TRBV29-1

CDR3 protein: CASSPLGDSNQPQHF
CDR3 DNA: TGTGCCAGCAGCCCCCTGGGGGATAGCAATCAGCCCCAGCATTTT
clone size: many
J gene: TRBJ1-5
D gene: .
V gene: TRBV7-9

CDR3 protein: CAWSVEGNQPQHF
CDR3 DNA: TGTGCCTGGAGTGTAGAGGGCAATCAGCCCCAGCATTTT
clone size: .
J gene: TRBJ1-5
D gene: .
V gene: TRBV30

CDR3 protein: CASSKYHREGYEQYF
CDR3 DNA: TGTGCCAGCAGTAAATATCACAGGGAGGGCTACGAGCAGTACTTC
clone size: few
J gene: TRBJ2-7
D gene: .
V gene: TRBV7-8

CDR3 protein: CASSELMGMRGRETQYF
CDR3 DNA: TGTGCCAGCAGTGAATTGATGGGGATGAGGGGAAGGGAGACCCAGTACTTC
clone size: .
J gene: TRBJ2-5
D gene: .
V gene: TRBV25-1

CDR3 protein: CASSPSVGPTNYGYTF
CDR3 DNA: TGTGCCAGCAGTCCCTCCGTAGGCCCCACTAACTATGGCTACACCTTC
clone size: .
J gene: TRBJ1-2
D gene: .
V gene: TRBV27

CDR3 protein: CSVPERLVGTQETQYF
CDR3 DNA: TGCAGCGTACCTGAGCGACTAGTTGGAACGCAAGAGACCCAGTACTTC
clone size: .
J gene: TRBJ2-5
D gene: .
V gene: TRBV29-1

CDR3 protein: CASSLDTDYNEQFF
CDR3 DNA: TGTGCCAGCAGCTTAGATACAGACTACAATGAGCAGTTCTTC
clone size: .
J gene: TRBJ2-1
D gene: .
V gene: TRBV7-2

CDR3 protein: CAWSGLAIGDEQFF
CDR3 DNA: TGTGCCTGGAGTGGACTAGCTATAGGAGATGAGCAGTTCTTC
clone size: .
J gene: TRBJ2-1
D gene: TRBD2
V gene: TRBV30

CDR3 protein: CAWSLDSVSFNTEAFF
CDR3 DNA: TGTGCCTGGAGCCTCGACAGCGTTAGCTTCAACACTGAAGCTTTCTTT
clone size: .
J gene: TRBJ1-1
D gene: .
V gene: TRBV30

CDR3 protein: CASSATGGTMEAFF
CDR3 DNA: TGTGCCAGTAGTGCCACAGGGGGCACTATGGAAGCTTTCTTT
clone size: many
J gene: TRBJ1-1
D gene: TRBD1
V gene: TRBV19

CDR3 protein: CAWSQGGKTEAFF
CDR3 DNA: TGTGCCTGGAGTCAGGGTGGGAAAACTGAAGCTTTCTTT
clone size: .
J gene: TRBJ1-1
D gene: .
V gene: TRBV30

CDR3 protein: CASSLGTGPYEQYF
CDR3 DNA: TGTGCCAGCAGCTTGGGGACCGGCCCCTACGAGCAGTACTTC
clone size: few
J gene: TRBJ2-7
D gene: .
V gene: TRBV5-6

CDR3 protein: CAWSVGSSYEQYF
CDR3 DNA: TGTGCCTGGAGTGTGGGCAGCTCCTACGAGCAGTACTTC
clone size: .
J gene: TRBJ2-7
D gene: .
V gene: TRBV30

CDR3 protein: CASSVFPAGSYNEQFF
CDR3 DNA: TGTGCCAGCAGCGTATTCCCAGCGGGGTCCTACAATGAGCAGTTCTTC
clone size: many
J gene: TRBJ2-1
D gene: TRBD2
V gene: TRBV9

CDR3 protein: CASSLLQGNTEAFF
CDR3 DNA: TGCGCCAGCAGTCTATTACAGGGGAACACTGAAGCTTTCTTT
clone size: .
J gene: TRBJ1-1
D gene: .
V gene: TRBV23-1

CDR3 protein: CASSEWAFGTQGEQYF
CDR3 DNA: TGCGCCAGCAGTGAGTGGGCCTTCGGGACCCAGGGAGAGCAGTACTTC
clone size: .
J gene: TRBJ2-7
D gene: .
V gene: TRBV10-2

CDR3 protein: CASIHGETQYF
CDR3 DNA: TGTGCCAGCATCCATGGGGAGACCCAGTACTTC
clone size: .
J gene: TRBJ2-5
D gene: .
V gene: TRBV6-5